Described below is a single TCR beta chain sequence and its context. The CDR3 is 15 residues long. Trimming took 0 bases from V and 4 from J, leaving 12 bases between them. The germline V gene has CDR1 ENHRY and CDR2 SYGVKD. This sample was included in a study of OX40 agonist ivuxolimab in advanced cancers. Study background: Patients receiving dose escalation had hepatocellular carcinoma, melanoma, renal cell or head and neck cancer.

Libraries were prepared by immunoSEQ multiplex PCR; TCRdb keeps only in-frame clonotypes and omits some of them. The data contain 67,000 or so clones, approximately 89% of them singletons. This clonotype was obtained from an adult with an advanced solid tumor such as melanoma, head and neck, liver or kidney cancer. The sequences come from CD4+ or CD8+ T cells sorted from blood, collected in a trial of the OX40 agonist ivuxolimab. This sequence joins TRBV10-3 and TRBJ1-2; D is unresolved. The DNA for the CDR3 is TGTGCCATCAGTGAGTCCCGGGGAGCGGGCTATGGCTACACCTTC. This sequence encodes CAISESRGAGYGYTF.